These T cell receptor beta chains were read from a single sample in a study of cytomegalovirus exposure and HLA in healthy donors. Using immunoSEQ multiplex PCR, the repertoire was profiled, and TCRdb retains in-frame clones only, with some absent. The sample carries some 66,000 clones, about 97% recorded once. Sequencing used PBMCs. These receptors came from a woman younger than 30 in good health and CMV-seropositive. Each CDR3 is given with its conserved first and last residue. The order of the fields is clone size, V gene, D gene, J gene, CDR3 protein, CDR3 DNA. The D gene is left open where the match is weak. Clone size is shown for a subset of rows, as once, few, many or a class of expanded clone.

NA	TRBV5-1	TRBD1	TRBJ1-3	CASSWDRGSSGNTIYF	TGCGCCAGCAGCTGGGACAGGGGATCCTCTGGAAACACCATATATTTT
NA	TRBV4-2	TRBD2	TRBJ2-1	CASSQAERETDEQFF	TGTGCCAGCAGCCAAGCAGAGCGGGAGACCGATGAGCAGTTCTTC
few	TRBV2	NA	TRBJ2-7	CASSPNTYEQYF	TGTGCCAGCAGCCCAAACACCTACGAGCAGTACTTC
NA	TRBV10-2	TRBD1	TRBJ1-5	CASSDDRVVNQPQHF	TGCGCCAGCAGTGACGACAGGGTGGTGAATCAGCCCCAGCATTTT
NA	TRBV27	TRBD2	TRBJ2-7	CASSESGGEALYEQYF	TGTGCCAGCAGTGAGAGTGGGGGGGAGGCCCTCTACGAGCAGTACTTC
NA	TRBV2	TRBD1	TRBJ1-3	CASSVGTGSGNTIYF	TGTGCCAGCAGCGTAGGGACAGGGTCTGGAAACACCATATATTTT
NA	TRBV9	NA	TRBJ2-1	CASSLGGRSYNEQFF	TGTGCCAGCAGCCTCGGGGGGCGCTCCTACAATGAGCAGTTCTTC
NA	TRBV6-1	TRBD2	TRBJ2-1	CASSETSGWTEQFF	TGTGCCAGCAGTGAAACTAGCGGGTGGACTGAGCAGTTCTTC
NA	TRBV27	TRBD2	TRBJ2-1	CASSLLAGGPDEQFF	TGTGCCAGCAGTCTACTAGCGGGAGGGCCCGATGAGCAGTTCTTC
once	TRBV10-3	TRBD2	TRBJ2-7	CAISGTGLASYEQYF	TGTGCCATCAGTGGAACGGGACTAGCATCCTACGAGCAGTACTTC
NA	TRBV30	NA	TRBJ1-3	CAWSTAGAGNTIYF	TGTGCCTGGAGTACAGCAGGGGCTGGAAACACCATATATTTT
NA	TRBV27	NA	TRBJ2-3	CASSLVGTDTQYF	TGTGCCAGCAGTTTAGTCGGTACAGATACGCAGTATTTT
NA	TRBV21-1	NA	TRBJ1-3	CASSFGTGGEGNTIYF	TGTGCCAGCAGCTTCGGGACAGGGGGTGAGGGAAACACCATATATTTT
NA	TRBV30	TRBD2	TRBJ2-3	CAWSPPSGTPTDTQYF	TGTGCCTGGAGTCCCCCCAGCGGGACCCCAACAGATACGCAGTATTTT
NA	TRBV18	NA	TRBJ2-7	CASSREEKTYEQYF	TGTGCCAGCTCACGGGAGGAAAAAACCTACGAGCAGTACTTC
once	TRBV6-1	TRBD1	TRBJ2-7	CAHQTGTGVFYEQYF	TGTGCCCATCAAACCGGGACAGGGGTCTTCTACGAGCAGTACTTC
NA	TRBV7-2	NA	TRBJ2-5	CASSLVGREETQYF	TGTGCCAGCAGCTTAGTTGGCAGGGAAGAGACCCAGTACTTC
NA	TRBV18	TRBD1	TRBJ1-2	CASSRDSNYGYTF	TGTGCCAGCTCACGGGACAGTAACTATGGCTACACCTTC
NA	TRBV9	NA	TRBJ2-7	CASSSTGTPSNEQYF	TGTGCCAGCAGCTCCACCGGGACACCTTCGAACGAGCAGTACTTC
NA	TRBV4-1	NA	TRBJ2-5	CASSQRSGGGLGETQYF	TGCGCCAGCAGCCAAAGGTCCGGAGGCGGTCTAGGAGAGACCCAGTACTTC
few	TRBV6-4	NA	TRBJ2-2	CASSDGGGAPTGELFF	TGTGCCAGCAGTGACGGAGGGGGGGCGCCCACCGGGGAGCTGTTTTTT
NA	TRBV5-6	NA	TRBJ1-1	CASSLIILNTEAFF	TGTGCCAGCAGTCTTATTATTTTGAACACTGAAGCTTTCTTT
NA	TRBV27	NA	TRBJ2-2	CASSLGQGTITNTGELFF	TGTGCCAGCAGTTTAGGGCAGGGGACCATTACGAACACCGGGGAGCTGTTTTTT
NA	TRBV9	NA	TRBJ2-4	CASSPRAKNIQYF	TGTGCCAGCAGCCCTCGAGCCAAAAACATTCAGTACTTC
NA	TRBV10-2	TRBD1	TRBJ1-1	CASSDRQGTNTEAFF	TGCGCCAGCAGTGATCGACAGGGAACGAACACTGAAGCTTTCTTT
NA	TRBV11-2	TRBD1	TRBJ2-7	CASSSRTRDRAYEQYF	TGTGCCAGCAGCTCAAGAACCCGGGACAGAGCCTACGAGCAGTACTTC
few	TRBV29-1	TRBD2	TRBJ2-2	CSVDRGVIGGELFF	TGCAGCGTTGATCGGGGGGTGATTGGGGGGGAGCTGTTTTTT
NA	TRBV28	TRBD1	TRBJ1-5	CASSSRREGGRFSNQPQHF	TGTGCCAGCAGTTCCCGGCGAGAAGGGGGCCGGTTTAGCAATCAGCCCCAGCATTTT
NA	TRBV15	NA	TRBJ2-7	CATSRGESVPGSSEQYF	TGTGCCACCAGCAGAGGTGAATCGGTTCCCGGGAGCAGTGAGCAGTACTTC
NA	TRBV30	NA	TRBJ1-2	CAWSVEKGYTF	TGTGCCTGGAGTGTGGAGAAGGGCTACACCTTC
NA	TRBV9	NA	TRBJ2-1	CASSPPDGAHSNEQFF	TGTGCCAGCAGCCCTCCGGATGGGGCCCACAGCAATGAGCAGTTCTTC
NA	TRBV4-2	TRBD2	TRBJ2-1	CASSQDIAGGPGGMNEQFF	TGTGCCAGCAGCCAAGATATAGCGGGAGGGCCTGGAGGGATGAATGAGCAGTTCTTC
once	TRBV27	TRBD1	TRBJ2-2	CASSSRTGGTGELFF	TGTGCCAGCAGTTCCAGGACAGGGGGAACCGGGGAGCTGTTTTTT
NA	TRBV27	NA	TRBJ2-7	CASSLEGDGSYEQYF	TGTGCCAGCAGTTTAGAGGGGGACGGATCCTACGAGCAGTACTTC
NA	TRBV27	TRBD1	TRBJ1-2	CASSLSGQGPNYGYTF	TGTGCCAGCAGTTTATCGGGACAGGGACCTAACTATGGCTACACCTTC
NA	TRBV6-5	NA	TRBJ1-2	CASSYSEWGGGYTF	TGTGCCAGCAGTTACTCGGAGTGGGGAGGAGGCTACACCTTC
NA	TRBV11-2	TRBD2	TRBJ2-1	CASNPLAGWGHEQFF	TGTGCCAGCAACCCACTAGCGGGTTGGGGCCATGAGCAGTTCTTC
once	TRBV5-6	NA	TRBJ2-2	CASSFSGDWNTGELFF	TGTGCCAGCAGCTTCTCGGGTGATTGGAACACCGGGGAGCTGTTTTTT
NA	TRBV28	TRBD2	TRBJ2-7	CASSARGREPSYEQYF	TGTGCCAGCAGTGCCCGCGGGCGGGAGCCCTCCTACGAGCAGTACTTC
NA	TRBV11-2	NA	TRBJ2-7	CASSLQRGSYEQYF	TGTGCCAGCAGCTTACAACGGGGGTCCTACGAGCAGTACTTC
NA	TRBV28	NA	TRBJ1-2	CASSRQSANYGYTF	TGTGCCAGCAGTAGACAGAGCGCTAACTATGGCTACACCTTC
NA	TRBV7-9	TRBD1	TRBJ2-7	CASSFGQADYEQYF	TGTGCCAGCAGCTTCGGACAGGCAGACTACGAGCAGTACTTC
NA	TRBV6-6	NA	TRBJ1-5	CASSYPRVAGQPQHF	TGTGCCAGCAGCTACCCCCGGGTTGCGGGTCAGCCCCAGCATTTT
NA	TRBV6-5	TRBD1	TRBJ1-2	CASSPWTGDYGYTF	TGTGCCAGCAGTCCGTGGACAGGGGACTATGGCTACACCTTC
NA	TRBV2	NA	TRBJ2-7	CASSEAATYEQYF	TGTGCCAGCAGTGAAGCGGCCACCTACGAGCAGTACTTC